The present TCR beta chain was sequenced within a study of blood T cell repertoires in COVID-19. This CDR3 contains 16 residues. Unmatched junction bases numbered 10, after V lost 4 bases and J lost 3 bases. Per the germline V gene, CDR1 is SGHDN and CDR2 is FVKESK. Repertoires were generated with immunoSEQ multiplex PCR, while TCRdb's copy carries only in-frame clones and drops some. Here the sample spans some 190,000 clones, around 85% being singletons. Specimen: peripheral blood. V is TRBV14 and J is TRBJ2-7; 9 positions agree with TRBD2. The origin of this receptor is a woman between 45 and 60 years old with acute or convalescent COVID-19. The CDR3 DNA sequence: TGTGCCAGCAGCCGCGGACTAGCGCCCTTAGACTACGAGCAGTACTTC. Amino acid sequence: CASSRGLAPLDYEQYF.